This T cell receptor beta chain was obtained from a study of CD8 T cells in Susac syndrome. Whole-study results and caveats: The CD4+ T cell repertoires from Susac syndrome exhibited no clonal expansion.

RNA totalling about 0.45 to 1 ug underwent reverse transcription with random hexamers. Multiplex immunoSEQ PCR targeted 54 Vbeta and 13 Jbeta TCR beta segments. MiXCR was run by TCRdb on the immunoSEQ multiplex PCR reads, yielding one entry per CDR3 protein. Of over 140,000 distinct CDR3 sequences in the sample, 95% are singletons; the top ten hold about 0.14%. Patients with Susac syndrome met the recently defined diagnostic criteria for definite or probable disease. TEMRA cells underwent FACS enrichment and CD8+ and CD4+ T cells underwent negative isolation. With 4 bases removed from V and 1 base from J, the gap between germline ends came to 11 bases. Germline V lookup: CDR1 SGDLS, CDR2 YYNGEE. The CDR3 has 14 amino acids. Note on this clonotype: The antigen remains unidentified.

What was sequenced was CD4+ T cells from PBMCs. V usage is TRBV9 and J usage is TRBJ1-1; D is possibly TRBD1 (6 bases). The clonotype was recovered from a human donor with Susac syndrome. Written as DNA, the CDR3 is TGTGCCAGCAGCAAAGAGGGGGGGAACACTGAAGCTTTCTTT. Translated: CASSKEGGNTEAFF.